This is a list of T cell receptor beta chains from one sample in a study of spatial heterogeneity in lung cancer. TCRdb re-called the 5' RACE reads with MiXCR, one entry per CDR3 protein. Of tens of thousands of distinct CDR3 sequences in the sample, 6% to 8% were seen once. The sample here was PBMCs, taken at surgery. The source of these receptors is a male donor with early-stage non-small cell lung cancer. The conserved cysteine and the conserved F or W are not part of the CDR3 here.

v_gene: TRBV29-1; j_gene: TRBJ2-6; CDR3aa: SATGLAGATHGANVLT
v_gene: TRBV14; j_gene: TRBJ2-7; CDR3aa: ASSPWPSKGEQY
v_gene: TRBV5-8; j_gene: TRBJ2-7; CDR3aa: ASSFRGQGPSSYEQY
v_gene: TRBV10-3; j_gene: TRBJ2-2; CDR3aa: AISESNPDTGELF
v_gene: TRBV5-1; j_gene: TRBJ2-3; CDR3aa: ASSLVSRGHFASGITTDTQY
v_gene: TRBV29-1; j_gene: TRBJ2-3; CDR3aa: SVRGDPDTQY
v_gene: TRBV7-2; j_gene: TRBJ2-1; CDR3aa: ASSLAAAGGPNEQF
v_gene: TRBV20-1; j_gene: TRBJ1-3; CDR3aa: SAWTGRTFPSGNTIY
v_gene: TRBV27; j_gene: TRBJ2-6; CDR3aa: ASSLSMDRAGANVLT
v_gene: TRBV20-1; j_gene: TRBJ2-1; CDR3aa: SARPTSGRAFEQF
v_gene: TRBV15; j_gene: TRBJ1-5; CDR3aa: ATSRDKAGNQPQH
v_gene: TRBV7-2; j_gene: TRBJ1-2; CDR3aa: ASSLQGAGGYT
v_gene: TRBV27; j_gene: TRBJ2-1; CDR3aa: ASSFSGSGEQF
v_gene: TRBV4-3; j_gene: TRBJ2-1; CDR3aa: ASSPRNSGTYNEQF
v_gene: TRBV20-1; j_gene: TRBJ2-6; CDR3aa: SAPGGGGANVLT
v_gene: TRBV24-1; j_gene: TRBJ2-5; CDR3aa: ATSEAGLAGETQY
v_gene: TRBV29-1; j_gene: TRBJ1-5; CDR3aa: SAGWGSNQPQH
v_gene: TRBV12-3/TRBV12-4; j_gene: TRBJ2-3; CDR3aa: ASTLLAGGTDTQY
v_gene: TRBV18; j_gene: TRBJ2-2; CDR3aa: ASSPGLAGEGTGELF
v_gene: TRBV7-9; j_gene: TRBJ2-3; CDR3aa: ATLRMVSTDTQY
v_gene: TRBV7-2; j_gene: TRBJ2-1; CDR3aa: ASSWGDSSYNEQF
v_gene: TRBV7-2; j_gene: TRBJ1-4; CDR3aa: ASSKLGRVVEKLF
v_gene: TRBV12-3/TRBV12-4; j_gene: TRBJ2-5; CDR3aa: ASRVAGRQETQY
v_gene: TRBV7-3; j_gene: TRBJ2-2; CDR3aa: ASSLRGNTGELF
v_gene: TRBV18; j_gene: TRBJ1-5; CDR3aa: ASSPPGQTNNQPQH
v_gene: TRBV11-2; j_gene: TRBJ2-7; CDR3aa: ASSLAGQGYKQY
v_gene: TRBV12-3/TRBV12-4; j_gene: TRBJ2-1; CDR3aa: ASGGLGDEQF
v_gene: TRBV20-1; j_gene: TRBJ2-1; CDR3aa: SASTGTSRIYYNEQF
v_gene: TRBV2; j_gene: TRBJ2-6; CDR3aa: ASNSGANVLT
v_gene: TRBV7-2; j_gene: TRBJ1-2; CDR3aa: ASSQGQTLYGYT
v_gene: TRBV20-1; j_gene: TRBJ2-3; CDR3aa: SARDPLQGGTDTQY
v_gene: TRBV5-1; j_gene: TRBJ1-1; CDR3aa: ASSIQAQDMNTEAF
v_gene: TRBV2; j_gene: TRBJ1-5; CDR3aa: ASSTDPTGSNQPQH
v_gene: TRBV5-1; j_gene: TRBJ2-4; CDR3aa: ASSLGTGPRQGFLNIQY
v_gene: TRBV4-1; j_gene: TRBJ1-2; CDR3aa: ASSQEGTGPNRWINYGYT
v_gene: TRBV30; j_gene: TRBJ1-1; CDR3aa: AWAHGTF
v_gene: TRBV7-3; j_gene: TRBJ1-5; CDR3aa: ASSLNGINQPQH
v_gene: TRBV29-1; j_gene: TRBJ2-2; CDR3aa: SVTSTGRETGELF
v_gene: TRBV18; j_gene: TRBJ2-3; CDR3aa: ASSPRDRVTDTQY
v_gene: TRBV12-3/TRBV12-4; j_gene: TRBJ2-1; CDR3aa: ASRGLAGTLSYNEQF
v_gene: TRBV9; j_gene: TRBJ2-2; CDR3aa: ASSKNSGGPTGELF
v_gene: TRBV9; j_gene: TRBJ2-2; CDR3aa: ASSGSQGRTGELF
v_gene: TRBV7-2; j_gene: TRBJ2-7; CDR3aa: ASSLALLGEQY
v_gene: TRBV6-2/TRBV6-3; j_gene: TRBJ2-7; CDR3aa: ASTPGLRSYEQY
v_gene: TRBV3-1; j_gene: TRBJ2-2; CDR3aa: ASSQGKAGRDTGELF
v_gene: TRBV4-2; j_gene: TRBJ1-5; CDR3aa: ASSQAGTQDQPQH
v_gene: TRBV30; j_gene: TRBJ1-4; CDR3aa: AWSTDRAEKLF
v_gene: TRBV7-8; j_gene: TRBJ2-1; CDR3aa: ASSPAGSSYNEQF
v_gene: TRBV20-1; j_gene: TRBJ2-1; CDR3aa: SAPGTVTYNEQF
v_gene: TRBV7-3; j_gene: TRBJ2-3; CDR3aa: ASSTGTRTDTQY
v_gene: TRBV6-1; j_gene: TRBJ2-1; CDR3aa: ASSGASGPRALYNEQF
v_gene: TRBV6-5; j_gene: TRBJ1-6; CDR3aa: ASRPRESYNSPLH
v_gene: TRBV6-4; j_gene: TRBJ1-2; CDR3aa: ASSPEGDNYGYT
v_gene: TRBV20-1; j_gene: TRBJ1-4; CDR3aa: SATGTGTAEKLF
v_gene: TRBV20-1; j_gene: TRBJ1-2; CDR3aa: SARGRATANYGYT
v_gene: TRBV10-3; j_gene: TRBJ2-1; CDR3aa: AISERLAGTNNEQF
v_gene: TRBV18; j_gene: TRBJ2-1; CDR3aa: ASSPPTGGYNEQF
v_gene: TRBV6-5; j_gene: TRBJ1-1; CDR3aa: ASSRGTGEAF
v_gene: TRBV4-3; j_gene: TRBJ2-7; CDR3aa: ASSQDRGITYEQY
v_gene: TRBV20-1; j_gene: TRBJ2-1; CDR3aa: SARDWRLAGYNEQF